This TCR beta chain was identified in a study of blood T cells in healthy people across ages. Overall study results and limits: Possibly, changes in expanded clonotypes were confounded because donor CMV status was unknown.

Comment on this clonotype: Its antigen is unknown.

The second PCR ran about 6 to 12 cycles with a sample-barcoded 5' primer and J-beta primers. In TCRdb, the 5' RACE reads were re-called with MiXCR into one record per CDR3 protein. The data contain about 1.6 million distinct CDR3 sequences, about 35% of them seen just once; the ten biggest clones take up 11%. Aged about 6 to 100, donors were systemically healthy Caucasians from Russia. This CDR3 has 15 amino acids. Germline loops: CDR1 SGDLS, CDR2 YYNGEE. Trimming removed 3 bases at V and 0 bases at J, with 12 bases between. The genes are TRBV9 and TRBJ1-1, with a possible D match to TRBD1 (6 bases). Specimen: blood. The sequence derives from a woman in her twenties or thirties in good health. CDR3 region: CASSAMGDMNTEAFF. In DNA form, the CDR3 reads TGTGCCAGCAGCGCCATGGGGGACATGAACACTGAAGCTTTCTTT. The full variable domain, in which reference TRBV9 and TRBJ1-1 provide the parts outside the CDR3, is DSGVTQTPKHLITATGQRVTLRCSPRSGDLSVYWYQQSLDQGLQFLIQYYNGEERAKGNILERFSAQQFPDLHSELNLSSLELGDSALYFCASSAMGDMNTEAFFGQGTRLTVV.